This T cell receptor beta chain is from a study of T cells in Graves' hyperthyroidism and ophthalmopathy. Study conclusions and caveats: Peripheral blood also featured most of the thyroid clonotypes expanded above 0.001.

The sample holds many counts of this clonotype. Its antigen remains unknown. Lactation, pregnancy, other autoimmune disease or uncontrolled infection excluded patients. CDR1 is SNHLY and CDR2 is FYNNEI in the germline V gene. The V end was cut by 5 bases, the J end by 3 bases, with 6 bases between. This CDR3 has 12 amino acids. TCR beta CDR3 sequences were amplified from RNA transcripts. Initially, a first-round RT-PCR of the TCR CDR3 employed the HTBI primer set. Each CDR3 protein gets one entry after TCRdb re-called the multiplex PCR reads with MiXCR. The data contain under 600,000 distinct CDR3 sequences, around 16% of them singletons.

The TCR originated in a woman in her thirties or forties with Graves' ophthalmopathy. This chain links TRBV2 with TRBJ2-3, with D unresolved. The material sequenced was blood. This CDR3 is CASSTITDTQYF. The CDR3 bases are TGTGCCAGCAGTACTATAACAGATACGCAGTATTTT.